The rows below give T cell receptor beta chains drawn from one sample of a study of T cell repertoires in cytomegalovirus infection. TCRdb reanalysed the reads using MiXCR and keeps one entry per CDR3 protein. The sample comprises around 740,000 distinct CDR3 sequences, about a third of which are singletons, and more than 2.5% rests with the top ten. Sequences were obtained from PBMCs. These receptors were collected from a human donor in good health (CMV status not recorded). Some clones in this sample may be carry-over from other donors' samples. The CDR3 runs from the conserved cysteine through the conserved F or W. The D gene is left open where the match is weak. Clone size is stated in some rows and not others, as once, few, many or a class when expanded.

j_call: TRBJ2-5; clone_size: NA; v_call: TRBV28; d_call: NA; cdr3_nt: TGTGCCAGCAGTTTTGGCGGTGCCGGGACGCAAGAGACCCAGTACTTC; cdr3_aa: CASSFGGAGTQETQYF
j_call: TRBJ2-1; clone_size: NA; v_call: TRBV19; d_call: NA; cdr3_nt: TGTGCCAGTAGTGCCGCTAGCACCCGGCCAGGCCTCAATGAGCAGTTCTTC; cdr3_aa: CASSAASTRPGLNEQFF
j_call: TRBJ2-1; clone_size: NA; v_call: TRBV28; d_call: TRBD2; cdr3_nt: TGTGCCAGCAGTTTTATGGGGGAGGGCCGGGATGAGCAGTTCTTC; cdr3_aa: CASSFMGEGRDEQFF
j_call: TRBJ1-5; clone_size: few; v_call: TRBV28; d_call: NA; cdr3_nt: TGTGCCAGCAAATGGACCGGAGGCAATCAGCCCCAGCATTTT; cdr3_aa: CASKWTGGNQPQHF
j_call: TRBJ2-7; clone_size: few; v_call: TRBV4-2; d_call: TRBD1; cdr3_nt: TGTGCCAGCAGCCACGGACAGGGGGCCTTAAAGCAGTACTTC; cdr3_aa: CASSHGQGALKQYF
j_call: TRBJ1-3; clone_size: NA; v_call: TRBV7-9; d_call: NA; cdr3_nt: TGTGCCAGCAGCTTAGGGTCTCCAGGGGTCCGGGGAAACACCATATATTTT; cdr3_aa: CASSLGSPGVRGNTIYF
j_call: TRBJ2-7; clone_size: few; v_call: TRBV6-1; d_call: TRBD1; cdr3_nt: TGTGCCAGCAGCCCTTATTGGACAGGGCGGTTGCACGAGCAGTACTTC; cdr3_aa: CASSPYWTGRLHEQYF
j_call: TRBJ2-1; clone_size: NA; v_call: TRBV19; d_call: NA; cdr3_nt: TGTGCCTCCACCCCCACTGATTACTCCTACAATGAGCAGTTCTTC; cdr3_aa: CASTPTDYSYNEQFF
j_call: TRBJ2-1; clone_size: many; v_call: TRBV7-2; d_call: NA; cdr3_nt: TGTGCCAGCAGCCCACGTAGGCATGAGCAGTTCTTC; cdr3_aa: CASSPRRHEQFF
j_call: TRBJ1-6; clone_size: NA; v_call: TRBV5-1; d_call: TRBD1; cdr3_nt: TGCGCCAGCAGCCTCCCCGGGACAGGGGATTCACCCCTCCCATTT; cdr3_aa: CASSLPGTGDSPLPF
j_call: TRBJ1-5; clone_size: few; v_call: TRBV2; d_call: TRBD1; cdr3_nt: TGTGCCAGCAGGCGGGACAGCTACAATCAGCCCCAGCATTTT; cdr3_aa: CASRRDSYNQPQHF
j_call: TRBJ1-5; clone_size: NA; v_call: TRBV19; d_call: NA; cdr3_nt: TGTGCCAGTAGTATAGTACTTGGAGGGAGCAATCAGCCCCAGCATTTT; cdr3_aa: CASSIVLGGSNQPQHF
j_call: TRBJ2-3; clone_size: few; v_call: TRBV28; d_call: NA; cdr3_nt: TGTGCCAGCGGAGCGGGCACAGATACGCAGTATTTT; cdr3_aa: CASGAGTDTQYF